These 30 T cell receptor beta chains came from one sample sequenced in a study of neurological immune-mediated disorders. From the 5' RACE reads, TCRdb called clonotypes with MiXCR, one entry per CDR3 protein. This sample has tens of thousands of distinct CDR3 sequences, with roughly 25% found just once. The specimen was PBMCs. These receptors all stem from a woman in her sixties or seventies in good health.

The chain employs TRBV27 and TRBJ1-4, with D maybe TRBD1 (5 bases). This CDR3 comprises 14 residues. With 5 bases removed from V and 7 bases from J, the gap between germline ends came to 14 bases. The V gene's germline CDR1 is MNHEY and CDR2 SMNVEV (reference sequence). CDR3 nucleotide sequence: TGTGCCAGCAGTCCCGGGACTAAGGGTGAAAAACTGTTTTTT. The encoded protein is CASSPGTKGEKLFF.

This chain uses TRBV6-2 or TRBV6-3 with TRBJ2-5, with D perhaps matching TRBD1 (5 bases). This CDR3 has 12 residues. Germline CDR1 is MNHEY and CDR2 is SVGEGT. The V gene lost 4 bases and the J gene lost 6 bases, with 9 bases spanning the gap. CDR3 residues: CASSWTSQTQYF. CDR3 coding DNA: TGTGCCAGCAGTTGGACATCGCAGACCCAGTACTTC.

This clonotype was detected ten times or more. One end of the junction does not line up with germline, which may come from a read error. In DNA, the CDR3 is TGCGCCAGCACCCAAATGGGGCGAGGGGAGCTGTTTTTT. Its translation: CASTQMGRGELFF. V gene TRBV4-1 combines with J gene TRBJ2-2; perhaps TRBD1 as D (5 bases). The germline CDR1 and CDR2 sequences are MGHRA and YSYEKL. The CDR3 length is 13 residues.

This clonotype is categorized as medium-sized. The V gene is TRBV7-2, the J gene TRBJ2-3, with no clear D. Trimming removed 1 base from V and 7 bases from J, with 9 bases in between. CDR3 length: 13 amino acids. The germline gives CDR1 SGHTA, CDR2 FQGNSA. The CDR3 bases are TGTGCCAGCAGCTTAGTCCCCCCATATACGCAGTATTTT. This translates into CASSLVPPYTQYF.

The CDR3 DNA follows: TGCGCCAGCAGCTTGAGATGGCAGGGGGGCTACGAGCAGTACTTC. It specifies CASSLRWQGGYEQYF. The chain recombines TRBV5-1 with TRBJ2-7, with a tentative D call TRBD1 (7 bases). The ends were cut back, 1 base at V and 3 bases at J, with 14 bases in the middle. This CDR3 region has 15 residues. CDR1 and CDR2 (germline): SGHRS, YFSETQ.

The V and J genes are TRBV24-1 and TRBJ2-7, with D possibly being TRBD1 or TRBD2 (5 bases each). The CDR3 has 14 amino acids. Trimming took off 4 bases at V and 3 bases at J, with 12 bases between the two ends. The germline CDR1 and CDR2 sequences are KGHDR and SFDVKD. The CDR3 sequence: CATSERDGFYEQYV. The DNA of the CDR3 is TGTGCCACCAGTGAGAGGGACGGATTCTACGAGCAGTACGTC.

Concerning this clonotype: The junction does not match germline at one end; this may be a read error. The chain employs TRBV4-3 and TRBJ2-7; 8 bases map to TRBD1. Germline values: CDR1 LGHNA, CDR2 YSLEER. The CDR3 length is 14 residues. DNA for the CDR3: TGCGCCAGCAGCACTCGGACAGGGTACTACGAGAAGTACTTC. It encodes CASSTRTGYYEKYF.

This clonotype was counted ten times or more. V is TRBV12-3 or TRBV12-4 and J is TRBJ2-5, with D uncertain. The CDR3 is made up of 13 amino acids. V was clipped by 3 bases and J by 1 base, with 6 bases between them. DNA for the CDR3: TGTGCCAGCAGTTTTAAAGGCCAAGAGACCCAGTACTTC. This translates into CASSFKGQETQYF.

The rearrangement joins TRBV5-1 to TRBJ2-3, with TRBD2 identical over 7 bases. The CDR3 sequence is 15 residues long. V trimming: 2 bases; J trimming: 0 bases; junction bases outside the gene matches: 3. CDR1 and CDR2 (germline): SGHRS, YFSETQ. This CDR3 reads CASSFAGESTDTQYF. The DNA for the CDR3 is TGCGCCAGCAGCTTCGCGGGGGAGAGCACAGATACGCAGTATTTT.

The table lists this clonotype with many counts. The rearrangement uses TRBV2 and TRBJ2-3; D may be TRBD1 (6 bases). V gave up 7 bases and J gave up 8 bases, with 13 bases separating them. Germline-derived CDR1 and CDR2 are SNHLY and FYNNEI. This CDR3 contains 12 residues. The CDR3 protein is CASNPLGGTQYF. CDR3 coding DNA: TGTGCCAGCAACCCCTTAGGGGGTACGCAGTATTTT.

This clonotype was counted at least ten times. This chain connects TRBV12-3 or TRBV12-4 to TRBJ2-2, with D possibly matching TRBD1 (5 bases). The CDR3 length is 13 residues. Trimming pared 6 bases from V and 6 bases from J, leaving 11 bases between. The CDR3 coding sequence is TGTGCCAGCAGCACCAGGGTGTCCGGGGAGCTGTTTTTT. It encodes CASSTRVSGELFF.

This clonotype was counted many times. The genes are TRBV6-2 or TRBV6-3 and TRBJ2-3, with no clear D. V was cut by 2 bases and J by 4 bases, with 4 bases left in between. Per germline, CDR1 MNHEY and CDR2 SVGEGT. The CDR3 extends over 12 amino acids. CDR3 residues: CASSYPADTQYF. Written as DNA, the CDR3 is TGTGCCAGCAGTTACCCGGCAGATACGCAGTATTTT.

This clonotype was recorded many times. The genes are TRBV7-8 and TRBJ1-2; D gene ambiguous. The CDR3 consists of 14 residues. V was clipped by 3 bases and J by 7 bases, with 15 bases between them. Germline V gene lookup returns CDR1 SGHVS and CDR2 FQNEAQ. DNA for the CDR3: TGTGCCAGCAGCTTGGACCGCCGGCTTCTTGGCTACACCTTC. Translated, it gives CASSLDRRLLGYTF.

The table lists this clonotype with many counts. This sequence joins TRBV9 and TRBJ2-4; 8 bases agree with TRBD2. Germline CDR1 reads SGDLS; CDR2 reads YYNGEE. Trimming cost V 4 bases and J 6 bases; bases outside gene matches: 9. The CDR3 contains 15 residues. The CDR3 DNA follows: TGTGCCAGCAGCTACCAAAGCGGGGGCGGAAACATTCAGTACTTC. Protein product: CASSYQSGGGNIQYF. Variable domain in full (rest from reference TRBV9 and TRBJ2-4): DSGVTQTPKHLITATGQRVTLRCSPRSGDLSVYWYQQSLDQGLQFLIQYYNGEERAKGNILERFSAQQFPDLHSELNLSSLELGDSALYFCASSYQSGGGNIQYFGAGTRLSVL.

This clonotype was seen ten or more times. The V gene is TRBV11-2, the J gene TRBJ1-3; D is unresolved. Per the germline V gene, CDR1 is SGHAT and CDR2 is FQNNGV. The CDR3 length is 15 residues. With 0 bases removed from V and 4 bases from J, the gap between germline ends came to 10 bases. Written as DNA, the CDR3 is TGTGCCAGCAGCTTAGATGGCACTCGGGGAAACACCATATATTTT. Protein product: CASSLDGTRGNTIYF.

This clonotype was seen ten or more times. The DNA for the CDR3 is TGTGCCAGCAGCGTAGGGGTTAGTGGCACCGGGGAGCTGTTTTTT. Its protein product is CASSVGVSGTGELFF. V usage is TRBV9 and J usage is TRBJ2-2; D unresolved. CDR1 is SGDLS, CDR2 YYNGEE, per germline. The CDR3 length is 15 residues. Trimming took 0 bases from V and 4 from J, leaving 10 bases between them.

Many counts were recorded for this clonotype. This chain uses TRBV20-1 with TRBJ1-6; D not resolved. Germline-derived CDR1 and CDR2 are DFQATT and SNEGSKA (reference sequence). The V end was cut by 3 bases, the J end by 7 bases, with 13 bases between. The CDR3 loop spans 14 amino acids. Written as DNA, the CDR3 is TGCAGTGCTAGGGAGGCGGCGCGGAATTCACCCCTCCACTTT. This translates into CSAREAARNSPLHF.

This clonotype has a single count. This may be a read error, as it is one base from a much larger clone. V and J are TRBV12-3 or TRBV12-4 and TRBJ1-5; D gene uncertain. This CDR3 region has 13 residues. V was cut by 1 base and J by 6 bases, with 7 bases left in between. The DNA of the CDR3 is TGTGCCAGCAGTTTAGATTTTTCTCAGCCCCAGCATTTT. Protein: CASSLDFSQPQHF.

This clonotype occurred many times. The chain joins TRBV24-1 to TRBJ2-1; 7 bases line up with TRBD1. The CDR3 contains 15 residues. V lost 3 bases to trimming and J lost 7 bases; unmatched junction nucleotides: 8. Looked up from germline, CDR1 is KGHDR and CDR2 is SFDVKD. The CDR3: CATSDRQGLRNEQFF. For the CDR3, the DNA is TGTGCCACCAGTGATAGACAGGGATTGAGGAATGAGCAGTTCTTC.

This clonotype is classed as medium-sized (0.01 to 0.1%). The chain recombines TRBV20-1 with TRBJ2-7, with no clear D. Germline V gene data show CDR1 as DFQATT and CDR2 as SNEGSKA (reference sequence). The CDR3 is 11 amino acids. V lost 6 bases and J lost 2, with 8 bases in between. CDR3 DNA sequence: TGCAGTGCGGGCGACACCTACGAGCAGTACTTC. Encoded protein: CSAGDTYEQYF.

The sample holds many counts of this clonotype. The chain is built from TRBV12-3 or TRBV12-4 and TRBJ1-2; D is unresolved. The CDR3 contains 13 residues. Between the trimmed V and J ends, which lost 2 bases and 4 bases, there was a span of 8 bases. The CDR3 DNA reads as TGTGCCAGCAGTTTATCGGTGGGCTATGGCTACACCTTC. It encodes CASSLSVGYGYTF.

Only a few counts were recorded for this clonotype. The V call is TRBV5-1, the J call TRBJ1-1; 7 nucleotides match TRBD1. Trimming removed 0 bases from V and 4 bases from J; junction bases left unmatched: 3. This CDR3 contains 14 residues. Germline V lookup: CDR1 SGHRS, CDR2 YFSETQ. CDR3 sequence (DNA): TGCGCCAGCAGCTTGGACAGGGGCGGCACTGAAGCTTTCTTT. It yields the protein CASSLDRGGTEAFF. The complete variable domain, with remaining parts taken from reference TRBV5-1 and TRBJ1-1, reads KAGVTQTPRYLIKTRGQQVTLSCSPISGHRSVSWYQQTPGQGLQFLFEYFSETQRNKGNFPGRFSGRQFSNSRSEMNVSTLELGDSALYLCASSLDRGGTEAFFGQGTRLTVV.

This clonotype was observed many times. The rearrangement links TRBV7-2 to TRBJ1-1; 8 bases match TRBD1. The CDR3 loop spans 15 amino acids. The germline gives CDR1 SGHTA, CDR2 FQGNSA. Losses at the gene ends were 5 bases for V and 0 bases for J; bases not matched to a gene: 5. This chain's CDR3 is CASSPGTGMNTEAFF. For the CDR3, the DNA is TGTGCCAGCAGCCCCGGGACAGGAATGAACACTGAAGCTTTCTTT.

This clonotype occurred many times. The J gene is TRBJ2-2, the V gene TRBV29-1; either TRBD1 or TRBD2 may fit D (6 bases each). The CDR3 has 14 amino acids. V gave up 5 bases and J gave up 6 bases, with 16 bases separating them. Germline values: CDR1 SQVTM, CDR2 ANQGSEA. The CDR3 spells CSVRRGIEAGELFF. For the CDR3, the DNA is TGCAGCGTTAGGAGGGGGATTGAGGCCGGGGAGCTGTTTTTT.

Note on this clonotype: The CDR3 does not end in the conserved phenylalanine or tryptophan, so this is likely a read error. V usage is TRBV28 and J usage is TRBJ2-4; perhaps TRBD2 as D (6 bases). The germline V and J ends were trimmed by 9 bases and 0 bases, with 21 bases remaining between them. Germline loops: CDR1 MDHEN, CDR2 SYDVKM. The CDR3 length is 17 residues. The CDR3 nucleotides read TGTGCCAGTACCCACGGGACTGGGGTTTTAGCCAAAAACATTCAGTACCTC. Its translation is CASTHGTGVLAKNIQYL.

Many counts were recorded for this clonotype. The rearrangement uses TRBV7-2 and TRBJ1-2; 7 bases agree with TRBD1. The CDR3 sequence is 15 residues long. CDR1 is SGHTA and CDR2 is FQGNSA in the germline V gene. The junction had 9 bases not matched to a gene; V was cut back by 5 bases and J by 3 bases. The CDR3 sequence: CASSPYTGTDYGYTF. CDR3 DNA sequence: TGTGCCAGCAGCCCCTATACCGGGACAGACTATGGCTACACCTTC.

The CDR3 reads CSARDRTQYF. DNA of the CDR3: TGCAGTGCCAGGGACAGGACCCAGTACTTC. The genes are TRBV20-1 and TRBJ2-5, with 7 bases that match TRBD1. V trimming: 6 bases; J trimming: 7 bases; junction bases outside the gene matches: 2. The germline V gene has CDR1 DFQATT and CDR2 SNEGSKA (reference sequence). The CDR3 spans 10 residues.

This clonotype was seen at least ten times. The chain uses TRBV27 and TRBJ2-5, with 8 nucleotides matching TRBD2. The germline V gene has CDR1 MNHEY and CDR2 SMNVEV (reference sequence). This CDR3 region has 13 residues. The V and J ends lost 6 bases and 5 bases, in that order; junction bases with no gene match: 5. The CDR3 nucleotides are TGTGCCAGCAGGGGGACTAGATTCGAGACCCAGTACTTC. This encodes CASRGTRFETQYF.

There are a few counts of this clonotype. The chain joins TRBV28 to TRBJ1-2, with D unresolved. The CDR3 runs to 12 residues. The germline gives CDR1 MDHEN, CDR2 SYDVKM. Trimming pared 3 bases from V and 5 bases from J, leaving 7 bases between. The CDR3 coding sequence is TGTGCCAGCAGTTTTTGGGGATATGGCTACACCTTC. It specifies CASSFWGYGYTF.

This clonotype was observed at least ten times. The genes are TRBV20-1 and TRBJ1-5; 7 positions match TRBD1. Germline trimming cut 0 bases from V and 7 bases from J; bases unmatched to any gene: 12. This CDR3 region has 16 residues. The germline V gene has CDR1 DFQATT and CDR2 SNEGSKA (reference sequence). The CDR3 loop is CSARDRRQGGYQPQHF. CDR3 coding DNA: TGCAGTGCTAGAGATCGTCGACAGGGAGGTTACCAGCCCCAGCATTTT.